Shown below are 3 T cell receptor beta chains from a single sample sequenced in a study of T cell clonotyping in hematopoietic cell transplantation. The method was immunoSEQ multiplex PCR; TCRdb's version includes in-frame clones alone and lacks a portion of them. The table shows fewer than 80,000 clones, with around 94% occurring only once. Sequenced input: peripheral blood mononuclear cells. The receptor source for this set is a man over 45 in good health. Some clones in this sample may be carry-over from other donors' samples.

The CDR3 region is CASSIRGSQPQHF. CDR3 nucleotide sequence: TGTGCCAGTAGTATAAGGGGATCCCAGCCCCAGCATTTT. The gene calls are TRBV19 and TRBJ1-5, with a weak D call TRBD1 (5 bases). V was pared by 2 bases and J by 7 bases, with 9 bases between. This CDR3 region has 13 residues. Germline-derived CDR1 and CDR2 are LNHDA and SQIVND (reference sequence).

This clone was counted only a few times. The chain recombines TRBV18 with TRBJ2-7; possibly TRBD1 for D (5 bases). Looked up from germline, CDR1 is KGHSH and CDR2 is LQKENI. V lost 4 bases and J lost 3, with 19 bases in between. This CDR3 has 16 residues. CDR3 amino acids: CASSLSGNRGLYEQYF. CDR3 DNA: TGTGCCAGCTCACTCTCAGGGAATCGTGGGCTCTACGAGCAGTACTTC.

The chain couples TRBV5-1 to TRBJ1-5; D is possibly TRBD1 (6 bases). The V and J ends lost 5 bases and 4 bases respectively, with 13 bases between them. This CDR3 has 14 amino acids. CDR1 is SGHRS and CDR2 is YFSETQ in the germline V gene. The CDR3 coding sequence is TGCGCCAGCAGACGGGACACAGGGAATCAGCCCCAGCATTTT. Translating it yields CASRRDTGNQPQHF.